This TCR beta chain appears in the sequencing data of a study of cytomegalovirus exposure and HLA in healthy donors (dated by TCRdb to about 2017). For context, the study as a whole: An earlier analysis of about 560 of the donors reported under 300 Gb of sequence data and 95 million to 140 million unique TCR beta sequences obtained from about 179 million T cells. An early release that covered roughly 600 HLA-typed donors contained 250 to 350 gigabases of sequencing data and tens of millions of unique TCR sequences. Among the 398 genotyped donors, approximately 82% belonged to the genetic ancestry cluster associated with self-reported Caucasian donors. The study was designed to test whether signatures of past pathogen exposure could be identified by cataloging public T cell receptors. The study used immunosequencing to profile the T cell repertoires of approximately 630 subjects and linked those repertoires to cytomegalovirus serostatus. Along with the approximately 700-subject first cohort, a separate validation cohort of around 120 different subjects was used. The study combined high-throughput TCR immunosequencing, statistical association of individual TCRs with disease status, and machine learning to predict cytomegalovirus infection status. To study patterns of TCR occurrence, a later analysis re-analyzed previously published TCR beta repertoires from 600 to 750 donors and added high-resolution HLA genotyping. Rather than drawing on any new phenotypic data, the later analysis identified candidate immune exposures from TCR beta sequences and the way those sequences occurred across donors. An earlier analysis of 587 of the donors applied high-throughput TCR beta sequencing to assess whether each TCR beta V gene segment acted as functional or pseudogenic. Donor age, sex, ethnicity and CMV serostatus were collected together with the repertoire data. A later genetic analysis used genome-wide SNP genotypes for about 60% of the roughly 700 donors, treating that subset as a discovery cohort. Every repertoire in the discovery cohort had been generated on one and the same sequencing platform. HLA typing covered class I and class II loci at four-digit resolution. Typing coverage differed by locus: A, B, C, DRB1 and DQB1 were typed in roughly 629-640 donors, DQA1 in approximately 520, DPA1 in around 610, and DPB1 in around 440. Roughly 5 DR-DQ haplotypes were treated as single units for association and clustering because of strong linkage in the cohort. Across 300 to 400 genotyped donors of the cohort, an average of roughly 250,000 unique TCR beta nucleotide sequences per donor were sequenced, and approximately 19% of those sequences were non-productive.

In total, 500 to 700 healthy bone marrow donors made up the cohort. At the time of sampling, all cohort members were nominally healthy, though unrecorded immune exposures were likely present. The donor was CMV seropositive and belonged to the group of 250 to 350 seropositive cohort members. Each donor provided a peripheral blood sample, and peripheral blood mononuclear cells were used for TCR beta sequencing. Genomic DNA was extracted from the blood cell samples with the Qiagen DNeasy Blood Extraction Kit. For this clone: The antigen this receptor binds is unknown. No base quality values were provided; no much bigger clone lies one nucleotide off.

Reading the germline V gene gives CDR1 SGHRS and CDR2 YFSETQ. Between the V and J ends, shortened by 1 base and 4 bases respectively, the junction contains 9 bases. Spanning cysteine to phenylalanine, the CDR3 consists of 13 amino acids. Solely the CDR3 DNA is kept, with 39 bases framed from the first base. General study outcomes and caveats: Correlated functional status among segregating V segments might be attributable to linkage disequilibrium, but an unknown experimental factor could not be ruled out. In a later genetic analysis, fewer N-insertions in productive TCRs were reported among donors in an Asian-associated ancestry cluster than the approximately 670-donor mean. According to a later analysis, most CMV-associated TCR beta chains appeared to be HLA-restricted, and the HLA associations seemed to be driven largely by CMV exposure. CMV serostatus was the only immune exposure information available for the cohort. The authors suggested that the approach could potentially be generalized to other disease states and immunological phenotypes. An earlier analysis of roughly 570 of the donors showed that most TCR beta V segments appeared in productive rearrangements either about 87% or about 30% of the time, which broadly matched IMGT annotations. Some IMGT-functional V segments, including TRBV6-2 and TRBV6-3, could not be distinguished by the 87-base-pair reads and were therefore excluded. Roughly uniform sequencing depth across donors was assumed in presence/absence analyses, although this assumption may not hold. The classifier was reported to diagnose cytomegalovirus status with high specificity and sensitivity in both the original cohort and the validation cohort. Only TCR beta chains were sequenced in this cohort, and the absence of alpha or paired-chain data limited detectable features. Strong co-occurrence of HLA alleles, especially DR and DQ, made assigning TCR associations to individual alleles difficult. In a later analysis, several top co-occurrence clusters were reported to appear linked to parvovirus B19, influenza, CMV and Epstein-Barr virus. Most TCR sequences were seen in very few donors, while some public TCRs were found in many individuals. In vitro tests confirmed that three of the cytomegalovirus-associated TCR beta chains recognize cytomegalovirus antigens. Compared with equally common non-associated chains, HLA-associated TCR beta chains in a later analysis were more clonally expanded and had lower generation probabilities. The sequencing pipeline was judged likely to have produced a cluster of highly shared sequence variants as a technical artifact. In a later analysis, over 15,000 TCR beta sequences were associated with specific HLA alleles at a false discovery rate of 0.05. The earlier analysis of about 600 of the donors excluded seventeen rarely observed V segments, including chromosome 9 orphons, because counts were too low. In a later analysis, the rate of TCR association differed among HLA loci, with DRB1 alleles having the most associated TCRs and HLA-C alleles having the fewest. Because some donors lacked HLA typing at each locus, the association tests relied only on the typed subset. A later genetic analysis associated a missense DCLRE1C variant with V-gene and J-gene trimming of TCR beta chains, and an independent cohort replicated the association. A further reported finding was that TCR beta sequences accurately predicted the HLA-A and HLA-B alleles for most subjects in the first cohort. In the study, 164 TCR beta chains were listed as associated with cytomegalovirus.

Library generation was performed with the immunoSEQ multiplex PCR assay. A mixture of 60 forward primers for TCR Vbeta segments and 13 reverse primers for TCR Jbeta segments was used in the multiplex PCR. A multiplex PCR assay on genomic DNA amplified the CDR3 region of rearranged TCR beta genes. The amplified TCR beta libraries were sequenced on the Illumina HiSeq System as 87-base-pair reads. The original pipeline was this. Across the roughly 600 repertoires, a later analysis counted some 81 million unique TCR beta chains, around 11 million of which were shared by at least two donors. Raw reads were error-corrected and collapsed into unique sequences with a nearest-neighbor algorithm that merged closely related sequences to remove PCR and sequencing errors. To assign V, D and J gene segments, CDR3 sequences were aligned to IMGT reference sequences. Each retained sequence needed at least a six-nucleotide match to both a V gene segment and a J gene segment. Rearrangements were classified as productive when the CDR3 lacked stop codons and remained in frame with V and J, and all other rearrangements were classified as non-productive. Following IMGT convention, CDR3 was defined as the stretch from the second conserved V-encoded cysteine up to the conserved J-encoded phenylalanine. The earlier analysis of approximately 590 of the donors excluded any sequence lacking an unambiguous match to a single V gene segment. An earlier analysis of 587 of the donors called V segments functional above 56.7% productive rearrangements and segregating when the between-donor standard deviation exceeded 5%. A statistical classification framework was developed to diagnose cytomegalovirus status using the catalog of TCR beta chain sequences. V and J gene assignment, in a later analysis, came from comparing TCR nucleotide sequences with IMGT/GENE-DB human TR gene sequences. A later analysis assigned CDR3 sequences and most-parsimonious VDJ recombination scenarios with the TCRdist pipeline. A later analysis defined each TCR beta chain by its CDR3 amino acid sequence plus V-gene family, and excluded reads lacking a unique V-gene family. A later analysis removed over 500 highly shared, low-generation-probability nucleotide sequences to deal with suspected cross-contamination and a sequencing artifact. In a later analysis, a clonal expansion index was calculated for each public chain from normalized within-repertoire ranks of inferred template counts. A later analysis computed generation probabilities with a VDJ recombination model fitted to out-of-frame rearrangements, and checked the results against IGoR. A later analysis scored TCR-TCR, TCR-HLA and TCR-CMV co-occurrence with hypergeometric tests, applying a repertoire-size bias correction to TCR pairs. In a later analysis, false discovery rates were estimated by permuting HLA or CMV assignments 20 times. In a later analysis, co-occurring TCRs were grouped using DBSCAN, and TCRdist sequence similarity was added for clustering within HLA-allele-positive subsets. Repertoires with fewer than 30,000 or more than 120,000 public chains, plus five repertoires with anomalous nucleotide sharing, were excluded from co-occurrence clustering. Imported from immuneACCESS, the table was reduced by TCRdb to in-frame sequences with V and J called. These copies leave out some clones; in studies compared against another copy, an unresolved V gene accounts for under half, and the cause of the remainder is not known. V, J and clone size are taken as reported in that table, and D and trimming were inferred from the DNA itself. The sample includes some 92,000 clones, with around 72% observed a single time. 9.5% to 13% of the sample comes from the top ten.

What was sequenced was PBMCs. The source of this sequence is a man younger than 35 in good health and CMV-seropositive. This chain joins TRBV5-1 to TRBJ2-7; a weak D assignment points to TRBD1 (6 bases agree). The CDR3 region: CASSLSGVYEQYF. DNA sequence: TGCGCCAGCAGCTTGTCAGGGGTTTACGAGCAGTACTTC.